These T cell receptor beta chains were read from a single sample in a study of blood T cell repertoires in COVID-19. Only in-frame clones appear in the TCRdb table, and some are missing; sequencing was by immunoSEQ multiplex PCR. The table includes over 200,000 clones, 70% to 90% detected once. The sample was peripheral blood. The receptors derive from a woman in her twenties or thirties with acute or convalescent COVID-19. CDR3s include the opening cysteine and the closing phenylalanine or tryptophan. The D gene is left open where the match is weak. Clone size is shown for a subset of rows, as once, few, many or a class of expanded clone.

j_call v_call d_call cdr3_length clone_size cdr3_nt cdr3_aa
TRBJ2-1 TRBV24-1 TRBD2 18 . TGTGCCACCAGTGACGGTCGTTTCAGGACTAGCGGGAGAGGTGAGCAGTTCTTC CATSDGRFRTSGRGEQFF
TRBJ2-2 TRBV30 TRBD2 16 . TGTGCCTGGCTCCAGCGGGAGTTTTGGGACACCGGGGAGCTGTTTTTT CAWLQREFWDTGELFF
TRBJ1-2 TRBV7-9 TRBD1 13 . TGTGCCAGCAGCTATGGGACAGACTATGGCTACACCTTC CASSYGTDYGYTF
TRBJ2-3 TRBV30 TRBD2 14 . TGTGCCTGGAGTGTACTAGCGGGAGCAGATACGCAGTATTTT CAWSVLAGADTQYF
TRBJ1-5 TRBV10-2 . 15 . TGCGCCAGCAGTGAAACAGGATATAGCAATCAGCCCCAGCATTTT CASSETGYSNQPQHF
TRBJ1-5 TRBV5-5 . 14 . TGTGCCAGCAGCTCAGGGGTCCGCAATCAGCCCCAGCATTTT CASSSGVRNQPQHF
TRBJ2-5 TRBV5-1 TRBD2 17 . TGCGCCAGCAGTTGGGCCCCGACTAGCGGGACGGCTGAGACCCAGTACTTC CASSWAPTSGTAETQYF
TRBJ2-3 TRBV7-3 . 15 . TGTGCCAGCAGCCAGCGGGACAGGTCCACAGATACGCAGTATTTT CASSQRDRSTDTQYF
TRBJ2-5 TRBV6-5 . 13 . TGTGCCAGTATGTTTGGTAGCCAAGAGACCCAGTACTTC CASMFGSQETQYF
TRBJ1-5 TRBV30 TRBD1 13 . TGTGCCTGGGCTACAGGGGCCCGACAGCCCCAGCATTTT CAWATGARQPQHF
TRBJ1-2 TRBV12-5 . 14 . TGTGCTAGTGGTTTGGTCCCAAACATCTATGGCTACACCTTC CASGLVPNIYGYTF
TRBJ1-2 TRBV6-2/TRBV6-3 TRBD1 15 once TGTGCCAGCAGTTACCCCAGGACAGGGGCGTATGGCTACACCTTC CASSYPRTGAYGYTF
TRBJ2-1 TRBV4-3 . 15 . TGCGCCAGCAGCCAAGAAACGGGATCCTACAATGAGCAGTTCTTC CASSQETGSYNEQFF
TRBJ1-2 TRBV6-2/TRBV6-3 . 13 many TGTGCCAGCAGTTACGGGGGCGTGAATGGCTACACCTTC CASSYGGVNGYTF
TRBJ1-6 TRBV11-3 TRBD1 16 . TGTGCCAGCAGCTTAGGGGGACAGGGCGGCCGATCACCCCTCCACTTT CASSLGGQGGRSPLHF
TRBJ2-7 TRBV7-8 . 19 few TGTGCCAGCAGCTTAGCTCCTATGGGCCGGGACTCGAGCTCCTACGAGCAGTACTTC CASSLAPMGRDSSSYEQYF
TRBJ2-7 TRBV9 TRBD2 13 . TGTGCCAGCAGCGTAGGCGGGGGACACGAGCAGTACTTC CASSVGGGHEQYF
TRBJ2-5 TRBV5-4 TRBD2 17 . TGTGCCAGCAGCACACCCATTCGCGGGGGGTCACAAGAGACCCAGTACTTC CASSTPIRGGSQETQYF
TRBJ1-2 TRBV3-1/TRBV3-2 TRBD1 14 . TGTGCCAGCAGCCAGGTGACAGGGGGATTTGGCTACACCTTC CASSQVTGGFGYTF
TRBJ2-1 TRBV9 . 15 . TGTGCCAGCAGCGAGATCCGAGAGGTCTACAATGAGCAGTTCTTC CASSEIREVYNEQFF
TRBJ1-1 TRBV7-3 . 11 . TGTGCCAGCAGCTTACAGGGAGAAGCTTTCTTT CASSLQGEAFF
TRBJ2-3 TRBV19 . 16 . TGTGCCAGTACCCCCGACAGAACTCCTAGCACAGATACGCAGTATTTT CASTPDRTPSTDTQYF
TRBJ2-1 TRBV11-2 TRBD2 17 once TGTGCCAGCAGCTTAACAGTAACTACTAGCGGATCCAATGAGCAGTTCTTC CASSLTVTTSGSNEQFF
TRBJ2-3 TRBV5-4 . 14 . TGTGCCAGCAGCTTGGACCCGGGAGCGGATACGCAGTATTTT CASSLDPGADTQYF
TRBJ2-1 TRBV14 . 15 . TGTGCCAGCAGCCGCATCGACGGGGTTCAGAGTGAGCAGTTCTTC CASSRIDGVQSEQFF
TRBJ2-7 TRBV3-1/TRBV3-2 . 15 . TGTGCCAGCAGCCACCTAGCAGACACTACCTACGAGCAGTACTTC CASSHLADTTYEQYF
TRBJ2-1 TRBV4-2 TRBD2 16 . TGTGCCAGCAGCCAAGATTCGACTAGCGGGAGGGATGAGCAGTTCTTC CASSQDSTSGRDEQFF
TRBJ2-4 TRBV6-2/TRBV6-3 TRBD2 19 . TGTGCCAGCAGTTACTCCGGACTAGCGGGAGTTCTAACCTTAAACATTCAGTACTTC CASSYSGLAGVLTLNIQYF
TRBJ2-1 TRBV9 TRBD2 17 . TGTGCCAGCAGCGTATACACTAGCGGGAGGAGCTACAATGAGCAGTTCTTC CASSVYTSGRSYNEQFF
TRBJ1-3 TRBV6-5 . 15 . TGTGCCAGCAGTCCTAGCCAAAACTCTGGAAACACCATATATTTT CASSPSQNSGNTIYF
TRBJ1-5 TRBV18 TRBD1 15 . TGTGCCAGCTCCCGAGAGGGGGCGAGCAATCAGCCCCAGCATTTT CASSREGASNQPQHF